This TCR beta chain was recovered during a study of long-term antiretroviral therapy in people with HIV. The germline V gene encodes CDR1 LNHDA and CDR2 SQIVND (reference sequence). The CDR3 totals 16 residues. J was trimmed by 2 bases and V by 6 bases; bases with no gene match: 12. Assay version v3.0 of immunoSEQ was used, and it was run at survey level. Profiled with immunoSEQ multiplex PCR; TCRdb holds only in-frame clones, not every one. The table shows 25,000 to 30,000 clones, with 93% occurring only once. The V call is TRBV19, the J call TRBJ1-2; the match to TRBD1 covers 7 bases. This sequence was found in a middle-aged woman with HIV. Material: unsorted PBMCs, obtained around 6.5 years after starting antiretroviral therapy. CDR3: CASRSGGGPGNYGYTF. The DNA of the CDR3 is TGTGCCAGTAGAAGTGGAGGGGGCCCGGGCAACTATGGCTACACCTTC.